The following is a TCR beta chain sequence with its context. The antigen is unknown. These data are taken from a study of response to subunit inactivated influenza vaccine. Trimming left V 4 bases short and J 6 bases short, with 21 bases between. The CDR3 is 16 amino acids. Germline V lookup: CDR1 SGHRS, CDR2 YFSETQ. Broader study findings: Every seasonal influenza vaccination brings in few new T cells, the authors suggested.

TCRdb passed the RT-PCR reads through MiXCR, listing each CDR3 protein once. The repertoire includes about 580,000 distinct CDR3 sequences, 12% to 15% of them detected once, and 11% sits in the top ten. The receptor was derived from a man between 45 and 60 years old who received an inactivated influenza vaccine. Material: PBMCs from blood, obtained approximately 13 days after vaccination. The chain is built from TRBV5-1 and TRBJ2-3; the D gene is possibly TRBD1 (6 bases). CDR3 nucleotide sequence: TGCGCCAGCAGCACCATGCCGGGACACCAGACGGATACGCAGTATTTT. This gives the protein CASSTMPGHQTDTQYF.